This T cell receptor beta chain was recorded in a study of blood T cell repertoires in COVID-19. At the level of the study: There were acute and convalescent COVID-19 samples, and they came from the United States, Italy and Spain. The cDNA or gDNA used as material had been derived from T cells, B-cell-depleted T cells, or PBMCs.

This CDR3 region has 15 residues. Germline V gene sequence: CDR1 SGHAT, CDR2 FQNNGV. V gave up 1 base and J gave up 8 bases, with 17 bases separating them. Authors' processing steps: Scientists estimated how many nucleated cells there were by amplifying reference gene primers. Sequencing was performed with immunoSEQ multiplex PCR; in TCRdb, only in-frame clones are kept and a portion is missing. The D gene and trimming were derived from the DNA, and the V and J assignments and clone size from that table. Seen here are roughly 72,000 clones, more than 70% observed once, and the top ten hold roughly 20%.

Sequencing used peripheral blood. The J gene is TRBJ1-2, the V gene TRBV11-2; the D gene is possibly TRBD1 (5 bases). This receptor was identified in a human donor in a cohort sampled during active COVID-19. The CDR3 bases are TGTGCCAGCAGCTTAGGTCCGGGGGTGAATTGGGGCTACACCTTC. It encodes CASSLGPGVNWGYTF. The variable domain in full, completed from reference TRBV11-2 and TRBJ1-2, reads EAGVAQSPRYKIIEKRQSVAFWCNPISGHATLYWYQQILGQGPKLLIQFQNNGVVDDSQLPKDRFSAERLKGVDSTLKIQPAKLEDSAVYLCASSLGPGVNWGYTFGSGTRLTVV.